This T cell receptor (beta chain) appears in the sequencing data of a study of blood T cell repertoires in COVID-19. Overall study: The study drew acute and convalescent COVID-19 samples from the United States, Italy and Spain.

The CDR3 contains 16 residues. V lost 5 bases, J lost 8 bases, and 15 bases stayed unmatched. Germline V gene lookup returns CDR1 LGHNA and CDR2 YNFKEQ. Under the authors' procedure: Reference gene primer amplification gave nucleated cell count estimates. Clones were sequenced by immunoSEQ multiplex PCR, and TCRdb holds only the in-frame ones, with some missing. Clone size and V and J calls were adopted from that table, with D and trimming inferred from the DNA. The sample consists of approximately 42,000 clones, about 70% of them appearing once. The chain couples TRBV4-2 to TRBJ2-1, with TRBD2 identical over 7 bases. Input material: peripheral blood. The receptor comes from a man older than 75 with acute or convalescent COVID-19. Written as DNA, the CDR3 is TGTGCCAGCAGCTCGAGCGGGACCCGCCAAGTGGATGAGCAGTTCTTC. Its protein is CASSSSGTRQVDEQFF.